These 25 T cell receptor beta chains came from one sample sequenced in a study of shared clonotypes between healthy human individuals. The protocol was immunoSEQ multiplex PCR, while the TCRdb copy is restricted to in-frame clones and leaves out a portion. This sample has about 1.1 million clones, with 70% to 80% found just once. Input material: memory CD4+ T cells from PBMCs. Stated subset: CD45RA-negative fraction. These receptor sequences come from a man younger than 35 in good health. Some clones in this sample may be carry-over from other donors' samples.

This sequence joins TRBV11-1 and TRBJ2-6; 11 bases fit TRBD1. Looked up from germline, CDR1 is SGHAT and CDR2 is FQDESV (reference sequence). The CDR3 spans 16 residues. V trimming: 7 bases; J trimming: 2 bases; junction bases outside the gene matches: 4. This CDR3 is CASTPDRGPGANVLTF. In DNA, the CDR3 is TGTGCCAGCACCCCGGACAGGGGGCCTGGGGCCAACGTCCTGACTTTC.

V and J are TRBV7-8 and TRBJ2-1; D gene ambiguous. Germline lookup yields CDR1 SGHVS and CDR2 FQNEAQ. The CDR3 covers 13 residues. V gave up 1 base and J gave up 8 bases, with 9 bases separating them. The CDR3 region is CASSLDTYDEQFF. CDR3 in DNA: TGTGCCAGCAGCTTAGACACATACGATGAGCAGTTCTTC.

The V gene is TRBV2, the J gene TRBJ2-2; 8 positions agree with TRBD2. With V trimmed by 7 bases and J by 5 bases, 9 bases remained unmatched. Germline V gene data show CDR1 as SNHLY and CDR2 as FYNNEI. The CDR3 runs 15 residues. The CDR3 region has the DNA TGTGCCAGCATGAGGGGCGGGAGGAGTACCGGGGAGCTGTTTTTT. It yields the protein CASMRGGRSTGELFF.

The chain carries TRBV7-2 and TRBJ2-7; D might be TRBD1 or TRBD2, each matching 6 bases. Trimming stripped 4 bases from V and 3 bases from J, with 19 bases between. Germline loops: CDR1 SGHTA, CDR2 FQGNSA. The CDR3 consists of 16 residues. This CDR3 is CASSSLPRGQRYEQYF. The CDR3, as DNA: TGTGCCAGCAGCTCTCTGCCCCGGGGGCAGCGCTACGAGCAGTACTTC.

Only one count was recorded for this clone. The genes are TRBV11-2 and TRBJ1-2; 8 nucleotides line up with TRBD1. There are 14 residues in the CDR3. Looked up from germline, CDR1 is SGHAT and CDR2 is FQNNGV. J was trimmed by 6 bases and V by 5 bases; bases with no gene match: 8. The DNA of the CDR3 is TGTGCCAGCAGCCCCCGACAGGGGTCGGATGGCTACACCTTC. It specifies CASSPRQGSDGYTF.

The CDR3 coding sequence is TGTGCCAGCAGTTACACGCGGGACAGTCCCCAGCATTTT. This encodes CASSYTRDSPQHF. The chain links TRBV28 to TRBJ1-5; 7 bases are a match to TRBD1. From germline, CDR1 is MDHEN and CDR2 SYDVKM. The CDR3 runs to 13 residues. V lost 4 bases, J lost 10 bases, and 7 bases stayed unmatched. The complete variable domain, with remaining parts taken from reference TRBV28 and TRBJ1-5, reads DVKVTQSSRYLVKRTGEKVFLECVQDMDHENMFWYRQDPGLGLRLIYFSYDVKMKEKGDIPEGYSVSREKKERFSLILESASTNQTSMYLCASSYTRDSPQHFGDGTRLSIL.

This clone showed up just a few times. As DNA, the CDR3 is TGTGCCAGCAGTGATGTTGCGGGTGGGTCCTACAATGAGCAGTTCTTC. It encodes CASSDVAGGSYNEQFF. This chain connects TRBV2 to TRBJ2-1; perhaps TRBD2 as D (5 bases). The CDR3 has 16 residues. Germline values: CDR1 SNHLY, CDR2 FYNNEI. Trimming removed 3 bases from V and 1 base from J, with 13 bases in between.

The gene calls are TRBV28 and TRBJ2-6, with D possibly matching TRBD2 (6 bases). From germline, CDR1 is MDHEN and CDR2 SYDVKM. V dropped 4 bases and J dropped 0 bases, with 7 bases sitting between them. This CDR3 contains 15 residues. The CDR3 protein is CASSSGLSGANVLTF. CDR3 bases: TGTGCCAGCAGTTCGGGACTCTCTGGGGCCAACGTCCTGACTTTC. Drawing the rest from reference TRBV28 and TRBJ2-6, the complete variable domain is DVKVTQSSRYLVKRTGEKVFLECVQDMDHENMFWYRQDPGLGLRLIYFSYDVKMKEKGDIPEGYSVSREKKERFSLILESASTNQTSMYLCASSSGLSGANVLTFGAGSRLTVL.

The V and J genes are TRBV11-2 and TRBJ2-7; D ambiguous. Germline loops: CDR1 SGHAT, CDR2 FQNNGV. The CDR3 consists of 14 residues. With 1 base removed from V and 1 base from J, the gap between germline ends came to 8 bases. The chain's CDR3 is CASSLVHLSYEQYF. The CDR3 coding sequence is TGTGCCAGCAGCTTAGTCCACTTGTCCTACGAGCAGTACTTC.

The chain joins TRBV2 to TRBJ1-4, with a possible D match to TRBD1 (5 bases). This CDR3 comprises 14 residues. V was shortened by 6 bases and J by 8 bases, with 16 bases between the two germline ends. Germline V lookup: CDR1 SNHLY, CDR2 FYNNEI. The CDR3 is CASSLMGVDEKLFF. The DNA for the CDR3 is TGTGCCAGCAGCCTTATGGGGGTTGACGAAAAACTGTTTTTT.

Details on this clone: This may come from a read error, since a much larger clone is one base off. The V and J genes are TRBV10-2 and TRBJ2-7, with D tentatively TRBD1 or TRBD2 (5 bases each). This CDR3 region has 12 residues. Per germline, CDR1 WSHSY and CDR2 SAAADI. Between the trimmed V and J ends, which lost 8 bases and 4 bases, there was a span of 12 bases. CDR3 sequence: CASAEGLYEQYF. CDR3 coding DNA: TGCGCCAGCGCCGAGGGGTTGTACGAGCAGTACTTC.

V and J are TRBV9 and TRBJ2-2; no clear D gene. V lost 4 bases and J 10 bases, leaving 23 bases between the germline ends. CDR1 is SGDLS and CDR2 is YYNGEE in the germline V gene. The CDR3 is made up of 16 amino acids. The CDR3 region is CASSPRPGFPPEELFF. In DNA form, the CDR3 reads TGTGCCAGCAGCCCCCGCCCCGGGTTCCCGCCCGAGGAGCTGTTTTTT.

The chain couples TRBV4-1 to TRBJ1-3, with D maybe TRBD1 (6 bases). The CDR3 is 15 amino acids. From germline, CDR1 is MGHRA and CDR2 YSYEKL. Between the trimmed V and J ends, which lost 3 bases and 4 bases, there was a span of 13 bases. The CDR3 here is CASSQSQGGGNTIYF. In nucleotides, the CDR3 is TGCGCCAGCAGCCAGTCACAGGGCGGCGGAAACACCATATATTTT.

V and J are TRBV7-9 and TRBJ1-6; D uncertain. Germline CDR1 SEHNR, CDR2 FQNEAQ (reference sequence). The CDR3 length is 15 residues. The V gene lost 1 base and the J gene lost 7 bases, with 11 bases spanning the gap. Here the CDR3 DNA reads TGTGCCAGCAGCTTAGAAGGCAGTTCGAATTCACCCCTCCACTTT. It yields the protein CASSLEGSSNSPLHF.

V usage is TRBV7-6 and J usage is TRBJ1-2; 7 bases line up with TRBD1. J was trimmed by 1 base and V by 5 bases; bases with no gene match: 13. Germline V gene sequence: CDR1 SGHVS, CDR2 FNYEAQ. The CDR3 contains 17 residues. CDR3 coding DNA: TGTGCCAGCAGCCAGGGACCCGGGACAGATCTTAACTATGGCTACACCTTC. Protein: CASSQGPGTDLNYGYTF.

The chain links TRBV18 to TRBJ2-5, with a weak D call TRBD1 (6 bases). V was pared by 6 bases and J by 6 bases, with 17 bases between. CDR1 is KGHSH, CDR2 LQKENI, per germline. The CDR3 has 14 amino acids. CDR3 nucleotide sequence: TGTGCCAGCTCGCCGGAGCAGGGGATAAAGACCCAGTACTTC. Translation gives CASSPEQGIKTQYF.

In its sample, this clone was seen a few times. The rearrangement joins TRBV21-1 to TRBJ2-7. TRBV21-1 is assigned pseudogene status. This CDR3 contains 14 residues. The CDR3 spells CASSKKGTHYEQYF. DNA for the CDR3: TGTGCCAGCAGCAAAAAAGGCACCCACTACGAGCAGTACTTC.

The chain employs TRBV28 and TRBJ2-1; 13 nucleotides match TRBD2. J was trimmed by 0 bases and V by 5 bases; bases with no gene match: 7. The CDR3 runs 18 residues. The germline V gene has CDR1 MDHEN and CDR2 SYDVKM. The CDR3 spells CASSPTGLAGHSYNEQFF. CDR3 in DNA: TGTGCCAGCAGTCCTACGGGACTAGCGGGACACTCCTACAATGAGCAGTTCTTC.

This chain links TRBV15 with TRBJ2-3; 13 bases are shared with TRBD2. CDR1 is LNHNV and CDR2 is YYDKDF in the germline V gene (reference sequence). This CDR3 has 17 residues. Trimming cost V 4 bases and J 4 bases; bases outside gene matches: 8. This CDR3 reads CATSTPRLAGGPDTQYF. DNA for the CDR3: TGTGCCACCAGCACCCCCCGACTAGCGGGAGGACCAGATACGCAGTATTTT.

The gene calls are TRBV19 and TRBJ2-5; TRBD1 matches 10 bases. The ends lost 5 bases at V and 4 bases at J; junction bases unmatched: 7. The CDR3 consists of 15 residues. Germline values: CDR1 LNHDA, CDR2 SQIVND (reference sequence). Here the CDR3 DNA reads TGTGCCAGTAGTCCACGGACAGGGGGTAGAGAGACCCAGTACTTC. It specifies CASSPRTGGRETQYF.

To note about this clone: This sequence may be a read error, since a much larger clone differs from it by one base. The same CDR3 is also encoded by other DNA sequences in this sample. This chain joins TRBV5-6 and TRBJ2-6; D is unresolved. Germline V gene sequence: CDR1 SGHDT, CDR2 YYEEEE. V shed 3 bases and J shed 0 bases, with 7 bases lying between them. The CDR3 consists of 15 residues. The CDR3 here is CASSSGVSGANVLTF. DNA of the CDR3: TGTGCCAGCAGCTCGGGTGTCTCTGGGGCCAACGTCCTGACTTTC.

The chain combines TRBV27 with TRBJ2-7; no definite D call. V was shortened by 5 bases and J by 1 base, with 12 bases between the two germline ends. There are 14 residues in the CDR3. Germline V CDR1 and CDR2: MNHEY, SMNVEV (reference sequence). CDR3: CASSPVALSYEQYF. The CDR3 nucleotides are TGTGCCAGCAGTCCTGTCGCACTATCCTACGAGCAGTACTTC.

V and J are TRBV6-1 and TRBJ1-3; D unresolved. Trimming took 4 bases from V and 0 from J, leaving 10 bases between them. CDR3 size: 15 residues. CDR1 is MNHNS and CDR2 is SASEGT in the germline V gene. The CDR3, as DNA: TGTGCCAGCAGTGCCTGGGAGGGCTCTGGAAACACCATATATTTT. Residues: CASSAWEGSGNTIYF.

This chain joins TRBV2 and TRBJ1-4, with D hard to call. In germline, CDR1 is SNHLY, CDR2 FYNNEI. The CDR3 covers 12 residues. V lost 8 bases to trimming and J lost 4 bases, with 8 bases between them. The CDR3 protein is CASRGSNEKLFF. The CDR3, as DNA: TGTGCCAGCCGAGGGAGTAATGAAAAACTGTTTTTT.

This clone occurred many times. The gene calls are TRBV7-2 and TRBJ2-3; 11 bases are shared with TRBD2. This CDR3 region has 16 residues. The germline V gene has CDR1 SGHTA and CDR2 FQGNSA. The J segment lost 1 base and the V segment lost 7 bases, leaving 7 bases of the junction unmatched. CDR3 region: CASKLIAGGGTDTQYF. The CDR3 DNA reads as TGTGCCAGCAAACTCATAGCGGGAGGGGGCACAGATACGCAGTATTTT.